Following are 21 T cell receptor beta chains from one sample sequenced in a study of T cells in Graves' hyperthyroidism and ophthalmopathy. TCR beta CDR3 regions were amplified from RNA. The TCR CDR3 was amplified in a first-round RT-PCR using the HTBI primer set. Via MiXCR, TCRdb re-called the multiplex PCR reads, giving one row per CDR3 protein. The sample gives some 350,000 distinct CDR3 sequences, approximately 19% of which show up once; roughly 3.5% is in the top ten. Sample: blood. The receptors were gathered from a woman aged 18 to 35 with Graves' hyperthyroidism.

The J gene is TRBJ2-5, the V gene TRBV27; tentative D call: TRBD2 (7 bases). The germline gives CDR1 MNHEY, CDR2 SMNVEV (reference sequence). The germline V and J ends were trimmed by 11 bases and 5 bases, with 18 bases remaining between them. This CDR3 is built from 13 residues. CDR3 DNA sequence: TGTGCCGCGGGGAGGGGGGCCGAGGAGACCCAGTACTTC. It translates to CAAGRGAEETQYF.

This clonotype appeared a few times. A much bigger clone sits one base away, suggesting this may be a read error. The chain has TRBV6-1 and TRBJ1-1, with D uncertain. The CDR3 sequence is 13 residues long. CDR1 and CDR2 (germline): MNHNS, SASEGT. Between the trimmed V and J ends, which lost 7 bases and 0 bases, there was a span of 9 bases. The CDR3 DNA sequence: TGTGCCAGCATTCAAAGGGTGAACACTGAAGCTTTCTTT. This sequence encodes CASIQRVNTEAFF.

This clonotype has ten or more counts. The chain is built from TRBV5-5 and TRBJ2-2; 7 bases are shared with TRBD2. The CDR3 totals 15 residues. Losses at the gene ends were 0 bases for V and 4 bases for J; bases not matched to a gene: 3. Looked up from germline, CDR1 is SGHKS and CDR2 is YYEKEE (reference sequence). CDR3 sequence: CASSLVERGTGELFF. CDR3 nucleotide sequence: TGTGCCAGCAGCTTGGTGGAGCGGGGCACCGGGGAGCTGTTTTTT.

The chain employs TRBV7-2 and TRBJ2-2, with 10 nucleotides matching TRBD1. Germline CDR1 reads SGHTA; CDR2 reads FQGNSA. The CDR3 has 15 amino acids. The V segment lost 4 bases and the J segment 5 bases; nucleotides outside the gene matches: 4. As DNA, the CDR3 is TGTGCCAGCAGCTCCTGGACAGGGGGGACCGGGGAGCTGTTTTTT. Translating it yields CASSSWTGGTGELFF.

This clonotype was picked up a small number of times. The chain carries TRBV18 and TRBJ1-1, with D perhaps matching TRBD1 (5 bases). In germline, CDR1 is KGHSH, CDR2 LQKENI. V lost 2 bases to trimming and J lost 0 bases, with 16 bases between them. The CDR3 length is 17 residues. This chain's CDR3 is CASSPTSEGSMNTEAFF. In nucleotides, the CDR3 is TGTGCCAGCTCACCAACTAGCGAGGGGAGCATGAACACTGAAGCTTTCTTT.

V and J are TRBV6-1 and TRBJ2-7, with 9 bases lining up with TRBD1. Trimming removed 7 bases from V and 3 bases from J; junction bases left unmatched: 7. This CDR3 is 14 amino acids long. CDR1 MNHNS and CDR2 SASEGT come from the germline V gene. The CDR3 nucleotides are TGTGCCAGCACTCGTCGGGACAGGGTCTACGAGCAGTACTTC. This gives the protein CASTRRDRVYEQYF.

As for this clonotype: This may be a read error, as it is one base from a much larger clone. The rearrangement links TRBV28 to TRBJ2-2; a weak D match, TRBD2 (6 bases). The CDR3 has 15 residues. From germline, CDR1 is MDHEN and CDR2 SYDVKM. The CDR3 reads CASREAGLNTGELLF. The CDR3, as DNA: TGTGCCAGCAGGGAAGCGGGTCTCAACACCGGGGAGCTGTTGTTT.

This clonotype was counted ten times or more. The gene calls are TRBV4-1 and TRBJ1-1, with unresolved D. CDR1 and CDR2 from the germline V gene are MGHRA and YSYEKL. There are 15 residues in the CDR3. The V end lost 2 bases, the J end lost 5 bases, and 15 bases lay between the germline ends. This CDR3 is CASSQPTKKGTEAFF. The CDR3 DNA follows: TGCGCCAGCAGCCAACCCACAAAAAAGGGAACTGAAGCTTTCTTT.

This clonotype was detected many times. The V gene is TRBV12-3 or TRBV12-4, the J gene TRBJ1-1; perhaps TRBD1 as D (6 bases). CDR3 size: 16 residues. The germline V and J ends were trimmed by 5 bases and 1 base, with 17 bases remaining between them. The CDR3 coding sequence is TGTGCCAGCAGTCCCGGTTTACAGGGTAGGAACACTGAAGCTTTCTTT. This encodes CASSPGLQGRNTEAFF.

At least ten counts were recorded for this clonotype. As DNA, the CDR3 is TGCGCCAGCAGCCAAAGCGGGGCGGGCTACGAGCAGTACTTC. It translates to CASSQSGAGYEQYF. The rearrangement links TRBV4-1 to TRBJ2-7, with 7 bases identical to TRBD2. This CDR3 spans 14 amino acids. V dropped 2 bases and J dropped 3; count of bases not matched to a gene: 4. Germline CDR1 reads MGHRA; CDR2 reads YSYEKL.

This clonotype was recorded at least ten times. This chain joins TRBV7-9 and TRBJ1-3, with D unresolved. Trimming removed 5 bases from V and 4 bases from J, with 12 bases in between. Germline-derived CDR1 and CDR2 are SEHNR and FQNEAQ (reference sequence). The CDR3 contains 14 residues. The CDR3 nucleotides are TGTGCCAGCAGCCCACCGGTTTCAGGAAACACCATATATTTT. Translating it yields CASSPPVSGNTIYF. Supplemented by reference TRBV7-9 and TRBJ1-3, the full variable domain reads DTGVSQNPRHKITKRGQNVTFRCDPISEHNRLYWYRQTLGQGPEFLTYFQNEAQLEKSRLLSDRFSAERPKGSFSTLEIQRTEQGDSAMYLCASSPPVSGNTIYFGEGSWLTVV.

This clonotype was observed many times. The V gene is TRBV20-1, the J gene TRBJ2-2; D is perhaps TRBD2 (6 bases). V was cut by 6 bases and J by 1 base, with 12 bases left in between. The CDR3 is 14 amino acids. The germline V gene encodes CDR1 DFQATT and CDR2 SNEGSKA (reference sequence). CDR3 residues: CSAQRALNTGELFF. Written as DNA, the CDR3 is TGCAGTGCCCAGCGGGCCTTGAACACCGGGGAGCTGTTTTTT.

This chain uses TRBV20-1 with TRBJ1-5, with D unclear. With 0 bases removed from V and 2 bases from J, the gap between germline ends came to 17 bases. Germline values: CDR1 DFQATT, CDR2 SNEGSKA (reference sequence). There are 17 residues in the CDR3. In nucleotides, the CDR3 is TGCAGTGCTAGAGATTTCGCAGTGCGGGTCGGCAATCAGCCCCAGCATTTT. This sequence encodes CSARDFAVRVGNQPQHF.

This clonotype has a count of ten or more. The chain has TRBV28 and TRBJ1-5; TRBD1 aligns across 10 bases. The CDR3 consists of 14 residues. With 10 bases clipped from V and 3 bases from J, the junction kept 6 bases outside the gene matches. CDR1 and CDR2 (germline): MDHEN, SYDVKM. CDR3 sequence: CAIRTGGPNQPQHF. The CDR3 DNA reads as TGTGCCATACGGACAGGGGGGCCCAATCAGCCCCAGCATTTT.

This clonotype was detected ten times or more. V usage is TRBV11-1 and J usage is TRBJ2-2, with 14 bases identical to TRBD2. CDR3 length: 17 amino acids. Per germline, CDR1 SGHAT and CDR2 FQDESV (reference sequence). The J segment lost 4 bases and the V segment lost 5 bases, leaving 6 bases of the junction unmatched. CDR3 region: CASSRTSGGSGTGELFF. DNA of the CDR3: TGTGCCAGCAGCCGGACTAGCGGGGGGTCCGGCACCGGGGAGCTGTTTTTT.

This clonotype was seen repeatedly, ten times or more. The rearrangement uses TRBV5-1 and TRBJ2-2, with a weak D call TRBD2 (5 bases). Germline V gene lookup returns CDR1 SGHRS and CDR2 YFSETQ. V lost 3 bases and J lost 7, with 13 bases in between. The CDR3 is 14 residues long. The CDR3 sequence: CASSSTDSNGELFF. DNA of the CDR3: TGCGCCAGCAGCTCTACGGACTCCAACGGGGAGCTGTTTTTT.

At least ten counts were recorded for this clonotype. This sequence joins TRBV6-1 and TRBJ2-5, with 7 nucleotides matching TRBD2. The V gene end was trimmed by 3 bases and the J gene end by 3 bases; junction bases not matched to a gene: 7. This CDR3 comprises 15 residues. The V gene's germline CDR1 is MNHNS and CDR2 SASEGT. The CDR3 nucleotides read TGTGCCAGCAGTGAGCTTGGGGGGGTCAAAGAGACCCAGTACTTC. Protein: CASSELGGVKETQYF.

In its sample, this clonotype was seen many times. The chain links TRBV2 to TRBJ1-2; 8 bases map to TRBD1. The CDR3 consists of 13 residues. Trimming took 7 bases from V and 4 from J; bases not matched to a gene: 5. CDR1 SNHLY and CDR2 FYNNEI come from the germline V gene. CDR3: CASTGQGGYGYTF. In DNA form, the CDR3 reads TGTGCCAGCACCGGACAGGGAGGCTATGGCTACACCTTC.

This clonotype has a count of ten or more. The chain employs TRBV6-1 and TRBJ1-1; tentative D call: TRBD1 (5 bases). The CDR3 is 13 amino acids. Germline CDR1 is MNHNS and CDR2 is SASEGT. V was cut by 7 bases and J by 0 bases, with 9 bases left in between. In nucleotides, the CDR3 is TGTGCCAGCATTCCGGGGGTGAACACTGAAGCTTTCTTT. Translation: CASIPGVNTEAFF.

V is TRBV25-1 and J is TRBJ2-6; D remains ambiguous. This CDR3 has 15 amino acids. With 5 bases removed from V and 0 bases from J, the gap between germline ends came to 8 bases. CDR1 is MGHDK and CDR2 is SYGVNS in the germline V gene. CDR3 bases: TGTGCCAGCAGTCCCGTGGGCTCTGGGGCCAACGTCCTGACTTTC. Translation: CASSPVGSGANVLTF.

The CDR3: CASSRGTGAFEAFF. The DNA for the CDR3 is TGTGCCAGCAGCCGTGGGACAGGGGCCTTTGAAGCTTTCTTT. This chain links TRBV7-2 with TRBJ1-1; 10 bases fit TRBD1. From germline, CDR1 is SGHTA and CDR2 FQGNSA. With 5 bases clipped from V and 7 bases from J, the junction kept 7 bases outside the gene matches. This CDR3 spans 14 amino acids.